Each of the 30 T cell receptor beta chains below was sequenced from the same sample in a study of T cells in Graves' hyperthyroidism and ophthalmopathy. The CDR3 regions of TCR beta were amplified from RNA transcripts. When the TCR CDR3 underwent first-round RT-PCR, the HTBI primer set was used. Via MiXCR, TCRdb re-called the multiplex PCR reads, giving one row per CDR3 protein. The sample carries 600,000 to 800,000 distinct CDR3 sequences, approximately 36% recorded once. The sequenced sample consisted of blood. Receptor source: a woman aged 40 to 49 with Graves' hyperthyroidism.

In nucleotides, the CDR3 is TGTGCCAGCAGTTATGTACGGGAGGGTTACGAGCAGTACTTC. Its protein is CASSYVREGYEQYF. The chain combines TRBV6-2 or TRBV6-3 with TRBJ2-7, with 8 bases that match TRBD2. Germline trimming cut 3 bases from V and 4 bases from J; bases unmatched to any gene: 5. The length of the CDR3 is 14 residues. CDR1 MNHEY and CDR2 SVGEGT come from the germline V gene.

This clonotype has at least ten counts. The V gene is TRBV19, the J gene TRBJ1-1; 7 bases fit TRBD1. The J segment lost 6 bases and the V segment lost 4 bases, leaving 11 bases of the junction unmatched. Germline V gives CDR1 LNHDA, CDR2 SQIVND (reference sequence). The CDR3 covers 15 residues. The CDR3 protein is CASSSRQGSYPEAFF. The CDR3 DNA reads TGTGCCAGTAGTAGCAGACAGGGTTCCTACCCTGAAGCTTTCTTT.

This clonotype was counted between two and nine times. The chain combines TRBV6-5 with TRBJ1-2; tentative D call: TRBD1 (5 bases). Trimming took off 3 bases at V and 1 base at J, with 12 bases between the two ends. The CDR3 consists of 15 residues. CDR1 MNHEY and CDR2 SVGAGI come from the germline V gene. The CDR3 protein is CASSYNQGSNYGYTF. The CDR3 DNA follows: TGTGCCAGCAGTTATAATCAGGGCAGTAACTATGGCTACACCTTC.

The CDR3, as DNA: TGTGCCAGCAGCCCTGGGTCGGCGGGTTTGGGGGCTTTCTTT. This encodes CASSPGSAGLGAFF. J is TRBJ1-1 and V is TRBV7-2; no clear D. The germline V and J ends were trimmed by 5 bases and 11 bases, with 21 bases remaining between them. CDR1 is SGHTA and CDR2 is FQGNSA in the germline V gene. This CDR3 region has 14 residues.

This clonotype appeared many times. This chain links TRBV19 with TRBJ1-2, with 9 bases identical to TRBD1. Germline loops: CDR1 LNHDA, CDR2 SQIVND (reference sequence). V shed 5 bases, J shed 10 bases, and the junction held 11 bases outside the gene matches. The CDR3 length is 14 residues. The CDR3 nucleotides read TGTGCCAGTAGTTTCGGCCGAGGACAGGGGTCCTACACCTTC. Its protein is CASSFGRGQGSYTF.

This clonotype was counted many times. The genes are TRBV4-2 and TRBJ1-2; no clear D gene. Trimming stripped 0 bases from V and 8 bases from J, with 16 bases between. Germline V gives CDR1 LGHNA, CDR2 YNFKEQ. The CDR3 is made up of 15 amino acids. This CDR3 is CASSQERGQLRGYTF. The CDR3 bases are TGTGCCAGCAGCCAAGAACGAGGGCAGCTCCGGGGCTACACCTTC.

This chain joins TRBV14 and TRBJ1-3; D not resolved. CDR1 and CDR2 from the germline V gene are SGHDN and FVKESK. V was clipped by 2 bases and J by 4 bases, with 6 bases between them. The CDR3 covers 13 residues. The CDR3 protein is CASSQIAGNTIYF. CDR3 coding DNA: TGTGCCAGCAGCCAAATAGCCGGAAACACCATATATTTT.

This clonotype was counted a few times. V is TRBV14 and J is TRBJ1-6; tentatively, D is TRBD1 (5 bases). In germline, CDR1 is SGHDN, CDR2 FVKESK. The CDR3 loop spans 13 amino acids. Deletions cut 3 bases from V and 12 bases from J, with 12 bases between. This CDR3 is CASSQRTQGPLHF. The CDR3, as DNA: TGTGCCAGCAGCCAGAGGACTCAGGGACCCCTCCACTTT.

The table lists this clonotype with many counts. This CDR3 is missing its conserved last phenylalanine or tryptophan, likely due to a read error. Because the CDR3's place on the DNA is in doubt, the DNA is left out and the CDR3 is given as listed by TCRdb. The rearrangement links TRBV7-8 to TRBJ1-6. Germline loops: CDR1 SGHVS, CDR2 FQNEAQ. Termini included, the CDR3 measures 9 amino acids. The CDR3 loop is CASSLRGAL.

This chain links TRBV25-1 with TRBJ1-3; 10 bases map to TRBD1. CDR3 length: 18 residues. The J segment lost 0 bases and the V segment lost 8 bases, leaving 13 bases of the junction unmatched. Per the germline V gene, CDR1 is MGHDK and CDR2 is SYGVNS. The CDR3 here is CASSPVPGQGLSGNTIYF. In DNA, the CDR3 is TGTGCCAGCTCACCGGTCCCGGGACAGGGGCTCTCTGGAAACACCATATATTTT.

The gene calls are TRBV6-5 and TRBJ1-1; possibly TRBD1 for D (6 bases). Trimming took off 2 bases at V and 8 bases at J, with 12 bases between the two ends. This CDR3 region has 13 residues. The germline gives CDR1 MNHEY, CDR2 SVGAGI. CDR3 coding DNA: TGTGCCAGCAGTTACAACAAAGACAGGGAAGCTTTCTTT. Encoded protein: CASSYNKDREAFF.

As for this clonotype: This may arise from a read error, as a much more abundant clone is one base away. In nucleotides, the CDR3 is TGTGCCAGCAGCTTAGCGGGAGGATTCGAGCAGTACTTC. Protein sequence: CASSLAGGFEQYF. This chain joins TRBV7-8 and TRBJ2-7, with D possibly being TRBD2 (6 bases). Between the trimmed V and J ends, which lost 0 bases and 6 bases, there was a span of 9 bases. CDR1 and CDR2 (germline): SGHVS, FQNEAQ. The CDR3 is made up of 13 amino acids.

This clonotype was counted many times. This sequence joins TRBV4-2 and TRBJ1-5; D gene unclear. The V gene's germline CDR1 is LGHNA and CDR2 YNFKEQ. V was trimmed by 2 bases and J by 5 bases, leaving 13 bases between them. This CDR3 has 15 amino acids. CDR3 coding DNA: TGTGCCAGCAGCCAACTGGCCCCCGGCGATCAGCCCCAGCATTTT. Translating it yields CASSQLAPGDQPQHF.

This clonotype was observed a few times. The chain has TRBV12-3 or TRBV12-4 and TRBJ1-3; D unclear. This CDR3 is built from 13 residues. Trimming stripped 6 bases from V and 6 bases from J, with 12 bases between. The CDR3 spells CASSLGLSNTIYF. As DNA, the CDR3 is TGTGCCAGCAGCCTCGGACTGTCAAACACCATATATTTT.

This clonotype was counted between two and nine times. The rearrangement uses TRBV6-1 and TRBJ2-7, with D possibly matching TRBD2 (5 bases). This CDR3 has 13 amino acids. Per germline, CDR1 MNHNS and CDR2 SASEGT. Trimming removed 8 bases at V and 2 bases at J, with 13 bases between. The CDR3 region is CASGGPATYEQYF. The CDR3 DNA is TGTGCCAGCGGCGGGCCAGCGACCTACGAGCAGTACTTC.

CDR3 sequence (DNA): TGTGCCAGCAGCTTTGGGACAGACACTGAAGCTTTCTTT. Amino acids: CASSFGTDTEAFF. The J gene is TRBJ1-1, the V gene TRBV7-3; 7 nucleotides line up with TRBD1. CDR3 length: 13 residues. Trimming at V came to 3 bases and at J to 3 bases, leaving 1 base not matched to a gene. The germline V gene encodes CDR1 SGHTA and CDR2 FQGTGA.

Concerning this clonotype: It may be a read error: a sequence one base away is much more abundant. This rearrangement joins TRBV12-3 or TRBV12-4 to TRBJ1-1, with D perhaps TRBD1 (5 bases). There are 15 residues in the CDR3. V was trimmed by 5 bases and J by 5 bases, leaving 18 bases between them. The DNA of the CDR3 is TGTGCCAGCAGTGGACTGGCGGGGACGGGGACTGAAGCTTTCTTT. This codes for CASSGLAGTGTEAFF.

With regard to this clonotype: This could be a read error, since a much larger clone is one nucleotide away. The rearrangement joins TRBV9 to TRBJ2-5; D may be TRBD1 (5 bases). CDR1 and CDR2 (germline): SGDLS, YYNGEE. V was shortened by 3 bases and J by 4 bases, with 13 bases between the two germline ends. This CDR3 contains 14 residues. The CDR3 is CASSGAGLGETQYF. The CDR3 region has the DNA TGTGCCAGCAGCGGTGCAGGGCTAGGAGAGACCCAGTACTTC.

This clonotype was recorded at least ten times. The genes are TRBV4-2 and TRBJ1-5; TRBD1 might be the D (6 bases). The V end was cut by 10 bases, the J end by 7 bases, with 17 bases between. CDR3 size: 13 residues. Germline V gives CDR1 LGHNA, CDR2 YNFKEQ. The CDR3 sequence is CAISTGLGQPQHF. In nucleotides, the CDR3 is TGTGCCATTTCGACAGGCCTCGGGCAGCCCCAGCATTTT.

This clonotype was seen a few times. The chain's CDR3 is CASSSRRIPEAFF. The CDR3 coding sequence is TGTGCCAGCAGCTCTCGGCGGATCCCTGAAGCTTTCTTT. The chain carries TRBV5-6 and TRBJ1-1; no firm D call. CDR3 length: 13 residues. Trimming stripped 3 bases from V and 6 bases from J, with 12 bases between. The germline V gene encodes CDR1 SGHDT and CDR2 YYEEEE.

V and J are TRBV4-3 and TRBJ2-6; no firm D call. V was cut by 2 bases and J by 2 bases, with 10 bases left in between. Germline assignment: CDR1 LGHNA and CDR2 YSLEER. CDR3 length: 16 amino acids. CDR3 residues: CASSQLGGTGANVLTF. The DNA for the CDR3 is TGCGCCAGCAGCCAATTAGGTGGGACTGGGGCCAACGTCCTGACTTTC.

This clonotype was observed at least ten times. This chain joins TRBV7-3 and TRBJ2-2; the match to TRBD2 covers 7 bases. The CDR3 covers 15 residues. In germline, CDR1 is SGHTA, CDR2 FQGTGA. The J segment lost 5 bases and the V segment lost 1 base, leaving 4 bases of the junction unmatched. In DNA, the CDR3 is TGTGCCAGCAGCTTAAATACAGCGGGAACCGGGGAGCTGTTTTTT. Amino acids: CASSLNTAGTGELFF.

The chain joins TRBV7-8 to TRBJ1-4, with 7 bases identical to TRBD1. Germline CDR1 SGHVS, CDR2 FQNEAQ. J lost 11 bases, V lost 2 bases, and 11 bases had no gene match. There are 15 residues in the CDR3. The CDR3 sequence: CASSLQIQGRGKLFF. The CDR3, as DNA: TGTGCCAGCAGCTTACAGATACAGGGGCGGGGGAAACTGTTTTTT.

In this sample, this clonotype turned up a few times. The chain carries TRBV6-1 and TRBJ1-1; 7 bases fit TRBD1. Germline V gene data show CDR1 as MNHNS and CDR2 as SASEGT. The CDR3 has 15 amino acids. The V segment lost 6 bases and the J segment 0 bases; nucleotides outside the gene matches: 7. CDR3 sequence reads: CASSSPDRVNTEAFF. Written as DNA, the CDR3 is TGTGCCAGCAGCTCTCCCGACAGGGTGAACACTGAAGCTTTCTTT.

About this clonotype itself: Since a much larger clone is just one base distant, this may be a read error. V gene TRBV7-2 combines with J gene TRBJ2-2; D gene unclear. Trimming left V 2 bases short and J 5 bases short, with 9 bases between. CDR1 and CDR2 from the germline V gene are SGHTA and FQGNSA. This CDR3 has 14 amino acids. The CDR3 coding sequence is TGTGCCAGCAGCTTAAAGCAGGAAACCGGGGAGCTGTTTTTT. It yields the protein CASSLKQETGELFF.

A remark on this clonotype: Given a much more abundant clone one base away, this may be a read error. This chain links TRBV29-1 with TRBJ2-7; the D gene could be TRBD1 or TRBD2 (6 bases each). V lost 7 bases to trimming and J lost 2 bases, with 15 bases between them. CDR3 size: 13 residues. Germline V gene lookup returns CDR1 SQVTM and CDR2 ANQGSEA. Here the CDR3 DNA reads TGCAGCGCTGGGACAAGGGGGGCCTACGAGCAGTACTTC. Encoded protein: CSAGTRGAYEQYF.

This clonotype was counted at least ten times. The chain combines TRBV19 with TRBJ1-4; the match to TRBD1 covers 10 bases. Unmatched junction bases numbered 13, after V lost 10 bases and J lost 8 bases. The CDR3 runs to 15 residues. Looked up from germline, CDR1 is LNHDA and CDR2 is SQIVND (reference sequence). The CDR3 region has the DNA TGTGCCACTACCCGCACGACAGGGGGCCTAGAAAAACTGTTTTTT. Its protein is CATTRTTGGLEKLFF.

This clonotype was counted a few times. This sequence joins TRBV30 and TRBJ1-2; no clear D. From germline, CDR1 is GTSNPN and CDR2 SVGIG (reference sequence). The CDR3 length is 11 residues. V lost 2 bases to trimming and J lost 7 bases, with 8 bases between them. CDR3: CAWSPPGGYTF. The CDR3 DNA is TGTGCCTGGAGTCCACCGGGTGGCTACACCTTC.

This chain joins TRBV6-6 and TRBJ2-7; no clear D. Germline CDR1 and CDR2: MNHNY and SVGAGI (reference sequence). The CDR3 sequence is 13 residues long. V lost 5 bases and J lost 8, with 16 bases in between. In nucleotides, the CDR3 is TGTGCCAGCAGTGACGTTGCAGTTCTCAAGCAGTACTTC. Amino acids: CASSDVAVLKQYF.

This clonotype was detected many times. V is TRBV5-1 and J is TRBJ1-6; 9 bases match TRBD1. Germline values: CDR1 SGHRS, CDR2 YFSETQ. V shed 4 bases and J 10 bases; nucleotides not matched to a gene: 6. This CDR3 spans 14 amino acids. CDR3 in amino acids: CASSRWTGVSPLHF. CDR3 sequence (DNA): TGCGCCAGCAGCCGTTGGACAGGGGTGTCACCCCTCCACTTT.